A single sample gave rise to the 22 T cell receptor beta chains below, sequenced in a study of OX40 agonist ivuxolimab in advanced cancers. Assay used: immunoSEQ multiplex PCR; TCRdb lists only in-frame clones, some missing. This sample has about 89,000 clones, with just over 85% found just once. This material consisted of CD4+ or CD8+ T cells sorted from blood, taken in a trial of the OX40 agonist ivuxolimab. These receptors all stem from an adult with an advanced solid tumor such as melanoma, head and neck, liver or kidney cancer.

The chain combines TRBV7-8 with TRBJ2-7; no clear D. The CDR3 spans 16 residues. Germline loops: CDR1 SGHVS, CDR2 FQNEAQ. Between the trimmed V and J ends, which lost 1 base and 0 bases, there was a span of 13 bases. The CDR3 region has the DNA TGTGCCAGCAGCTTAGATGCGGCCTCACCCTCCTACGAGCAGTACTTC. It specifies CASSLDAASPSYEQYF.

This rearrangement joins TRBV19 to TRBJ1-1, with 9 bases identical to TRBD1. The CDR3 covers 15 residues. Germline V gene lookup returns CDR1 LNHDA and CDR2 SQIVND (reference sequence). The CDR3 sequence is CAPRQGGGMNTEAFF. The CDR3 nucleotides are TGTGCACCTAGACAGGGGGGAGGTATGAACACTGAAGCTTTCTTT.

This sequence joins TRBV7-3 and TRBJ2-6; the match to TRBD1 covers 7 bases. V lost 5 bases and J lost 2; bases outside the gene matches: 3. Germline V gene sequence: CDR1 SGHTA, CDR2 FQGTGA. The CDR3 runs to 15 residues. The CDR3 nucleotides read TGTGCCAGCAGCGTCGGGACAGCTGGGGCCAACGTCCTGACTTTC. Translating it yields CASSVGTAGANVLTF.

The genes are TRBV30 and TRBJ1-3, with TRBD1 matching 7 bases. The CDR3 has 14 residues. J was trimmed by 0 bases and V by 4 bases; bases with no gene match: 3. CDR1 is GTSNPN, CDR2 SVGIG, per germline (reference sequence). The CDR3 protein is CAWNRGLSGNTIYF. The CDR3, as DNA: TGTGCCTGGAACAGGGGCCTCTCTGGAAACACCATATATTTT.

The chain joins TRBV5-6 to TRBJ1-2, with D maybe TRBD1 (5 bases). The V end was cut by 2 bases, the J end by 4 bases, with 21 bases between. The CDR3 length is 17 residues. Germline CDR1 SGHDT, CDR2 YYEEEE. The CDR3 region is CASSLRSGGTVIYGYTF. The CDR3 DNA is TGTGCCAGCAGCTTAAGAAGCGGGGGAACCGTGATCTATGGCTACACCTTC.

On this clone: Because it lacks the conserved phenylalanine or tryptophan at the end, this CDR3 is likely a read error. The DNA is omitted, as the CDR3 cannot be located on it reliably, and the CDR3 follows TCRdb's listing. J is TRBJ2-7 and V is TRBV7-2. Germline CDR1 SGHTA, CDR2 FQGNSA. The CDR3 adds up to 15 amino acids, both ends counted. CDR3 in amino acids: CASSLGGSEGKKEYL.

The genes are TRBV6-1 and TRBJ2-7; D not certain. CDR1 and CDR2 (germline): MNHNS, SASEGT. The CDR3 is 9 residues long. Trimming left V 8 bases short and J 3 bases short, with 2 bases between. The CDR3 DNA reads as TGTGCCAGCGGCTACGAGCAGTACTTC. Translation: CASGYEQYF.

This clone was observed a few times. The chain carries TRBV7-3 and TRBJ2-1; 7 bases line up with TRBD1. The J segment lost 6 bases and the V segment lost 5 bases, leaving 4 bases of the junction unmatched. Germline V CDR1 and CDR2: SGHTA, FQGTGA. The CDR3 has 13 residues. The CDR3 loop is CASSTRQGNEQFF. In DNA form, the CDR3 reads TGTGCCAGCAGCACTCGACAGGGCAATGAGCAGTTCTTC.

This chain joins TRBV10-3 and TRBJ1-1; D is ambiguous. The CDR3 spans 14 residues. V was shortened by 5 bases and J by 3 bases, with 13 bases between the two germline ends. Germline CDR1 reads ENHRY; CDR2 reads SYGVKD. CDR3: CAISTTKADTEAFF. The CDR3 DNA sequence: TGTGCCATCAGTACTACTAAGGCGGACACTGAAGCTTTCTTT.

The chain carries TRBV11-1 and TRBJ2-1; 9 bases fit TRBD1. Germline CDR1 reads SGHAT; CDR2 reads FQDESV (reference sequence). This CDR3 region has 15 residues. The V segment lost 4 bases and the J segment 4 bases; nucleotides outside the gene matches: 5. This CDR3 is CASSSGTGPYNEQFF. CDR3 sequence (DNA): TGTGCCAGCAGCTCTGGGACAGGGCCTTACAATGAGCAGTTCTTC.

This chain connects TRBV28 to TRBJ1-3, with a tentative D call TRBD1 (6 bases). The V end was cut by 5 bases, the J end by 7 bases, with 9 bases between. CDR3 length: 12 amino acids. The germline V gene has CDR1 MDHEN and CDR2 SYDVKM. This chain's CDR3 is CASSTGSNTIYF. The CDR3 coding sequence is TGTGCCAGCAGTACAGGGAGTAACACCATATATTTT. Combining the CDR3 with reference TRBV28 and TRBJ1-3 gives the whole variable domain DVKVTQSSRYLVKRTGEKVFLECVQDMDHENMFWYRQDPGLGLRLIYFSYDVKMKEKGDIPEGYSVSREKKERFSLILESASTNQTSMYLCASSTGSNTIYFGEGSWLTVV.

The V and J genes are TRBV19 and TRBJ1-1; D perhaps matches TRBD1 (6 bases). Trimming shortened V by 3 bases and J by 3 bases, and 11 bases separated the two germline ends. Per germline, CDR1 LNHDA and CDR2 SQIVND (reference sequence). CDR3 length: 14 amino acids. The CDR3 loop is CASSMIPGDTEAFF. In DNA, the CDR3 is TGTGCCAGTAGTATGATTCCAGGGGACACTGAAGCTTTCTTT.

The chain has TRBV6-5 and TRBJ1-6; 9 bases agree with TRBD1. This CDR3 has 14 residues. V was clipped by 2 bases and J by 10 bases; unmatched bases: 3. Germline assignment: CDR1 MNHEY and CDR2 SVGAGI. The CDR3 is CASSYRQGESPLHF. CDR3 in DNA: TGTGCCAGCAGTTACAGACAGGGGGAGTCACCCCTCCACTTT.

This chain's CDR3 is CASRKPQGASYEQYF. In DNA, the CDR3 is TGTGCCAGCAGAAAGCCACAGGGTGCTTCCTACGAGCAGTACTTC. The chain carries TRBV6-5 and TRBJ2-7, with D tentatively TRBD1 (6 bases). The CDR3 contains 15 residues. CDR1 and CDR2 (germline): MNHEY, SVGAGI. The V end was cut by 6 bases, the J end by 1 base, with 16 bases between.

The chain joins TRBV6-6 to TRBJ1-5, with 7 positions matching TRBD1. This CDR3 is 16 amino acids long. The V and J ends lost 6 bases and 3 bases, in that order; junction bases with no gene match: 11. Germline lookup yields CDR1 MNHNY and CDR2 SVGAGI (reference sequence). This CDR3 is CASSFSSGGNNQPQHF. The CDR3 nucleotides read TGTGCCAGCAGCTTCTCGTCAGGGGGAAACAATCAGCCCCAGCATTTT.

The V and J genes are TRBV7-9 and TRBJ2-7, with D unresolved. Germline CDR1 and CDR2: SEHNR and FQNEAQ (reference sequence). CDR3 length: 14 amino acids. V dropped 1 base and J dropped 3 bases, with 10 bases sitting between them. The CDR3 sequence is CASSLGRAGYEQYF. For the CDR3, the DNA is TGTGCCAGCAGCTTAGGAAGAGCAGGCTACGAGCAGTACTTC.

The sample holds one count of this clone. The chain couples TRBV20-1 to TRBJ2-1; the match to TRBD2 covers 7 bases. V dropped 7 bases and J dropped 7; count of bases not matched to a gene: 4. The CDR3 contains 11 residues. The germline V gene has CDR1 DFQATT and CDR2 SNEGSKA (reference sequence). CDR3 in DNA: TGCAGTGGGACTAGTTTAAATGAGCAGTTCTTC. This codes for CSGTSLNEQFF.

The V gene is TRBV2, the J gene TRBJ1-3; D not resolved. Germline V gene data show CDR1 as SNHLY and CDR2 as FYNNEI. The V and J ends lost 0 bases and 3 bases respectively, with 12 bases between them. The CDR3 runs to 16 residues. This CDR3 reads CASSEAWIGSGNTIYF. CDR3 sequence (DNA): TGTGCCAGCAGTGAAGCATGGATCGGAAGTGGAAACACCATATATTTT. Variable domain in full (rest from reference TRBV2 and TRBJ1-3): EPEVTQTPSHQVTQMGQEVILRCVPISNHLYFYWYRQILGQKVEFLVSFYNNEISEKSEIFDDQFSVERPDGSNFTLKIRSTKLEDSAMYFCASSEAWIGSGNTIYFGEGSWLTVV.

Remarks on this clone: At one boundary the junction diverges from the germline segment, which might be a read error. The chain couples TRBV7-7 to TRBJ2-5, with 9 bases identical to TRBD2. This CDR3 region has 15 residues. The germline V gene encodes CDR1 SSHAT and CDR2 FNYEAQ (reference sequence). The CDR3 loop is CASSLAGATGGTQYF. CDR3 nucleotides: TGTGCTAGCAGCTTAGCGGGGGCCACTGGAGGGACCCAGTACTTC. Filled out from reference TRBV7-7 and TRBJ2-5, the complete variable domain reads GAGVSQSPRYKVTKRGQDVTLRCDPISSHATLYWYQQALGQGPEFLTYFNYEAQPDKSGLPSDRFSAERPEGSISTLTIQRTEQRDSAMYRCASSLAGATGGTQYFGPGTRLLVL.

This chain links TRBV19 with TRBJ1-5; no clear D. Germline assignment: CDR1 LNHDA and CDR2 SQIVND (reference sequence). The CDR3 covers 16 residues. With 3 bases removed from V and 5 bases from J, the gap between germline ends came to 17 bases. In DNA form, the CDR3 reads TGTGCCAGTAGTATGGATCCGGCGGAAGGGCATCAGCCCCAGCATTTT. This codes for CASSMDPAEGHQPQHF.

The chain links TRBV10-3 to TRBJ1-5; 7 bases align to TRBD1. V lost 2 bases and J lost 1; bases outside the gene matches: 2. Germline-derived CDR1 and CDR2 are ENHRY and SYGVKD. The CDR3 length is 15 residues. The chain's CDR3 is CAISERGPSNQPQHF. CDR3 sequence (DNA): TGTGCCATCAGTGAGAGGGGGCCGAGCAATCAGCCCCAGCATTTT.

The chain employs TRBV7-9 and TRBJ1-1; 7 bases agree with TRBD1. The CDR3 is 14 amino acids. V lost 0 bases, J lost 7 bases, and 5 bases stayed unmatched. Germline V gene data show CDR1 as SEHNR and CDR2 as FQNEAQ (reference sequence). CDR3 sequence reads: CASSLAGTAGEAFF. The CDR3 DNA is TGTGCCAGCAGCTTAGCTGGGACAGCTGGTGAAGCTTTCTTT.